Given below is one T cell receptor (beta chain) in context. Its recognized antigen is unknown. No clone much larger than this one lies a single base away; base qualities are absent. This sample stems from a study of shared clonotypes between healthy human individuals (dated by TCRdb to 2018 to 2021). With regard to the full study: Three men and a couple of women, aged 18 to 49 years, made up the cohort. For each donor, three plates each were used for CD4 naive and CD4 memory, two plates were used for CD8 naive, and one plate was used for CD8 memory. The study deeply sequenced blood TCR repertoires of about 5 healthy adults to estimate repertoire size and the extent of clonotype sharing between individuals. Libraries were prepared and TCR repertoires were sequenced by different laboratories using diverse techniques, in order to increase sequencing depth and limit assay-specific biases. Leukapheresis yielded between about 0.9 and 10 billion PBMCs per donor. Here is what the overall study found, with its caveats: The genetic and exposure-history diversity represented was limited by the small number of donors. Sampling was restricted to blood, and TCR repertoires in tissues likely differ from the TCR repertoires found in blood. Compared with non-shared clonotypes, clonotypes shared by all four sorted-subset donors had higher generation probabilities. Incomplete sequencing was indicated by rarefaction of sorted-subset datasets, despite the large sequencing depth. Estimated clonotype richness was generally larger for naive than for memory subsets. Based on pairwise subsampling, the degree of clonotype sharing among donors was expected to be affected by sequencing depth. About 5% of naive CD4, 3.5% of naive CD8, around 2.3% of memory CD4, and approximately 0.4% of memory CD8 clonotypes were shared across four donors.

CD8 naive samples consisted of CD45RO-negative cells that were positively selected for CCR7, yielding a CD45RA+CCR7+ population without TemRA cells. Donors were healthy HIV-negative adults with no recently reported acute infections or vaccinations. All donors were Caucasian adults living in Nashville, Tennessee, USA. After blood collection by leukapheresis, PBMCs were isolated using Ficoll-Histopaque density gradient centrifugation and then cryopreserved in the vapor phase of liquid nitrogen. Analytical flow cytometry was used to check the purity and quantity of each magnetically sorted T cell population. Genomic DNA was isolated from every sorted fraction and measured by UV absorbance on a Nanodrop 2000c. TCR CDR3 regions were amplified from genomic DNA by multiplex PCR using the deep immunoSEQ assay. Genomic DNA extracted from each cell subset was distributed evenly over all wells of several immunoSEQ 96-well plates, and each plate served as one replicate. Each replicate PCR for sorted subsets received roughly 0.2 ug genomic DNA, equal to roughly 30,000 T cell genomes. Purified libraries were measured with a Qubit 3.0 fluorometer, size-checked on a Bioanalyzer 2100, and measured again with the KAPA Library Quantification kit. Each immunoSEQ 96-well plate was sequenced on its own single-read 150-cycle Illumina NextSeq 550 flow cell. As for the authors' bioinformatics: Because the immunoSEQ output held only junctional sequences and lacked quality scores, the filtering could not match the filtering applied to full-length reads. To assign V/J genes and CDR3, sequences were annotated against IMGT germline references using PyIR, a Python wrapper for IgBLAST v1.9. Reads were filtered out if the reads had weak V/J assignments (E-value above 1e-6), no CDR3, stop codons, out-of-frame junctions, or ambiguous translated residues. V3J clonotypes were defined as sequences sharing an identical inferred V gene, J gene, and CDR3 amino acid sequence. The percentage overlap between two repertoires was calculated by dividing the number of shared unique clonotypes by the size of the smaller repertoire. Three approaches were used to assess repertoire richness: RTK rarefaction, the Chao1 estimator, and Recon v2.1 estimates of unobserved clonotypes. For all TCRbeta clonotypes obtained by the gDNA method from four donors, generation probabilities were computed with OLGA. In TCRdb, the immuneACCESS table is reduced to in-frame sequences with V and J assigned. These tables do not hold every clone; where another copy was compared, an unresolved V gene accounts for under half, and the others remain unexplained. V, J and clone size are those of that table, while D and trimming were read from the DNA. The table for this sample lists about 700,000 clones; about 91% of them were counted only once. Nearly 25% of the sample belongs to the ten largest clones.

The CDR3 runs 17 amino acids, cysteine and phenylalanine included. Only the CDR3 region is kept as DNA, spanning 51 bases read in frame from base 1. From a lookup of the germline V gene, CDR1 and CDR2 are SGHTA and FQGNSA. Trimming removed 2 bases from V and 5 bases from J; the gene matches leave 12 bases unexplained. The clonotype originates from a man aged 25 to 40 in good health. The sample taken for sequencing was naive CD8+ T cells sorted from blood. The cell subset or site label for this specimen denotes: CD45RA+CCR7+. The rearrangement combines TRBV7-2 with TRBJ2-1; 7 middle bases align to TRBD2. The CDR3 region has the sequence CASSLQSGLAENNEQFF. The sequence in DNA is TGTGCCAGCAGCTTACAGTCGGGCCTAGCGGAGAACAATGAGCAGTTCTTC.